This is a list of T cell receptor beta chains from one sample in a study of blood T cell repertoires in COVID-19. TCRdb's table, derived via immunoSEQ multiplex PCR, lists solely in-frame clones and lacks some. The sample yields about 240,000 clones, about 82% seen once. Sequencing was done on a sample of peripheral blood. Source of these receptors: an older man with acute or convalescent COVID-19. The CDR3 runs from the conserved cysteine through the conserved F or W. The order of the fields is clone size, V gene, D gene, J gene, CDR3 DNA, CDR3 protein. A D gene is named only where the DNA matches it firmly. Clone size is not always given. Where it is, it says once, few, many or a class for expanded clones.

.	TRBV7-2	.	TRBJ2-5	TGTGCCAGCAGCTTAATGAGCCAAGAGACCCAGTACTTC	CASSLMSQETQYF
.	TRBV2	.	TRBJ1-5	TGTGCCAGCAGTGTGGAGACCCTTGGCCAGCCCCAGCATTTT	CASSVETLGQPQHF
.	TRBV3-1/TRBV3-2	TRBD2	TRBJ2-4	TGTGCCAGCAATGACGGGGGGGCAGGAAACATTCAGTACTTC	CASNDGGAGNIQYF
.	TRBV7-2	TRBD2	TRBJ2-7	TGTGCCAGCAGCTCTCCTAGCGGGGGGACCTACGAGCAGTACTTC	CASSSPSGGTYEQYF
.	TRBV28	.	TRBJ1-6	TGTGCCAGCAGTAACCTCTCCGGTCGGGGAGCTATAATTCGGCGAAGGCACTTT	CASSNLSGRGAIIRRRHF
.	TRBV19	.	TRBJ1-5	TGTGCCAGTAGTGGGGCCCTCAATCAGCCCCAGCATTTT	CASSGALNQPQHF
once	TRBV5-4	TRBD1	TRBJ1-1	TGTGCCAGCAGCTCGTCAGGGGGCTCTACTGAAGCTTTCTTT	CASSSSGGSTEAFF
once	TRBV7-9	.	TRBJ2-1	TGTGCCAGCAGCTCCGGCTACAATGAGCAGTTCTTC	CASSSGYNEQFF
.	TRBV5-8	.	TRBJ2-7	TGTGCCAGCAGCAGTAGACTTGCCTACCTACGAGAGCAGTACTTC	CASSSRLAYLREQYF
.	TRBV28	.	TRBJ2-7	TGTGCCAGCAGTTGGGGGCAGGGCCCATCCTACGAGCAGTACTTC	CASSWGQGPSYEQYF
.	TRBV7-2	TRBD2	TRBJ2-7	TGTGCCAGCAGCTTAGGTGTAGGGCGGGGGGGCCACGAGCAGTACTTC	CASSLGVGRGGHEQYF
.	TRBV15	TRBD1	TRBJ2-2	TGTGCCACCAGGGACAGGGGTTTCACCGGGGAGCTGTTTTTT	CATRDRGFTGELFF
few	TRBV6-2/TRBV6-3	.	TRBJ1-1	TGTGCCAGCAGTTACAACGGGGGGAACACTGAAGCTTTCTTT	CASSYNGGNTEAFF
.	TRBV6-5	.	TRBJ2-7	TGTGCCAGCAGTTACTGGCCAGGGGAATACGAGCAGTACTTC	CASSYWPGEYEQYF
.	TRBV7-2	.	TRBJ2-5	TGTGCCAGCAGCCCTAGACTGCCGCAAGAGACCCAGTACTTC	CASSPRLPQETQYF
.	TRBV5-1	TRBD1	TRBJ2-1	TGCGCCAGCACCCTAAAGTGGGGGACAGACGACAATGAGCAGTTCTTC	CASTLKWGTDDNEQFF
.	TRBV6-5	.	TRBJ1-1	TGTGCCAGCAGTTGGGGGGGAACTGAAGCTTTCTTT	CASSWGGTEAFF
.	TRBV27	.	TRBJ2-3	TGTGCCAGCAGCCCTCCCCTCACAGATACGCAGTATTTT	CASSPPLTDTQYF
.	TRBV12-3/TRBV12-4	.	TRBJ1-1	TGTGCCAGCAGCCTCTACAGGGACGCTGAAGCTTTCTTT	CASSLYRDAEAFF
once	TRBV19	.	TRBJ1-5	TGTGCCAGTAGTACGCAGAATCAGCCCCAGCATTTT	CASSTQNQPQHF
.	TRBV27	TRBD1	TRBJ1-2	TGTGCCAGCAGTTTTACCTCGGGACAGGGTTTTGATGGCTACACCTTC	CASSFTSGQGFDGYTF
.	TRBV2	.	TRBJ1-5	TGTGCCAGCAGTGAAGGGCGGAGACAGCCCCAGCATTTT	CASSEGRRQPQHF
.	TRBV10-1	TRBD1	TRBJ2-7	TGCGCCACCGGGACAGGGGGCCTCGAGCAGTACTTC	CATGTGGLEQYF
.	TRBV27	.	TRBJ1-1	TGTGCCAGCGGACAGCCTGAAGCTTTCTTT	CASGQPEAFF
.	TRBV5-4	.	TRBJ1-1	TGTGCCAGCAGCTTGGAGGCGCACAGGGCGGCTGAAGCTTTCTTT	CASSLEAHRAAEAFF
.	TRBV28	.	TRBJ1-5	TGTGCCACCTCGGGAGGGGCGAAGTGGTATCAGCCCCAGCATTTT	CATSGGAKWYQPQHF
few	TRBV11-2	.	TRBJ1-2	TGTGCCAGCAGCCTACGGACAGACTATGGCTACACCTTC	CASSLRTDYGYTF
.	TRBV5-1	.	TRBJ2-5	TGCGCCAGCAGTACACTTCAGGGCAGAGAGACCCAGTACTTC	CASSTLQGRETQYF
.	TRBV6-1	TRBD2	TRBJ2-3	TGTGCCAGCAGTGAAAGGGAGGGGCCGCATACGCAGTATTTT	CASSEREGPHTQYF
.	TRBV19	TRBD1	TRBJ1-6	TGTGCCAGTCAAGACGCGGGACAGGCAAATTCACCCCTCCACTTT	CASQDAGQANSPLHF
.	TRBV12-2	.	TRBJ2-1	TGTGCAAGTCGCCGTCAACTCGGGACTAGCGTCGATGAGCAGTTCTTC	CASRRQLGTSVDEQFF
.	TRBV4-3	.	TRBJ2-2	TGCGCCAGCAGCCAAGACCTACAGGGAGGGGCCGGGGAGCTGTTTTTT	CASSQDLQGGAGELFF
few	TRBV28	.	TRBJ1-6	TGTGCCAGCAGTCCGCCTAACAGAAGCTCCTATAATTCACCCCTCCACTTT	CASSPPNRSSYNSPLHF
.	TRBV9	.	TRBJ1-5	TGTGCCAGCGGAGAGGGGGGGGCTGGCAATCAGCCCCAGCATTTT	CASGEGGAGNQPQHF
once	TRBV7-2	TRBD1	TRBJ1-2	TGTGCCAGCAGCTTAGGTATTAGGACAGGATGGTTTGGCTACACCTTC	CASSLGIRTGWFGYTF
once	TRBV7-6	TRBD2	TRBJ2-3	TGTGCCAGCAGCCAGGGCGTCGGGACTAGCGGGAGCACAGATACGCAGTATTTT	CASSQGVGTSGSTDTQYF
.	TRBV28	TRBD1	TRBJ1-3	TGTGCCAGCAGTCGAGGGGGCGGCTCTGGAAACACCATATATTTT	CASSRGGGSGNTIYF
.	TRBV5-6	.	TRBJ2-2	TGTGCCAGCAGCTTGGCCGGGGTGCCCGGGGAGCTGTTTTTT	CASSLAGVPGELFF
few	TRBV28	.	TRBJ2-7	TGTGCCAGCAGCCATCCGGGATCGGCCTACGAGCAGTACTTC	CASSHPGSAYEQYF
.	TRBV15	.	TRBJ1-5	TGTGCCACCAGCAGACGGGATCAGCCCCAGCATTTT	CATSRRDQPQHF
.	TRBV7-8	TRBD1	TRBJ2-2	TGTGCCAGCAGCCCGGGACAGGCGAACACCGGGGAGCTGTTTTTT	CASSPGQANTGELFF
.	TRBV4-2	.	TRBJ2-1	TGTGCCAGCAGCCCTCACGCCGGCAGGGAAGGCAATGAGCAGTTCTTC	CASSPHAGREGNEQFF
.	TRBV5-4	TRBD1	TRBJ1-2	TGTGCCAGCAGTCATCCGGGACAGAACTATGGCTACACCTTC	CASSHPGQNYGYTF
.	TRBV5-5	TRBD1	TRBJ1-1	TGTGCCAGCCGGACAGGGGCAGACACTGAAGCTTTCTTT	CASRTGADTEAFF
once	TRBV5-1	.	TRBJ1-1	TGCGCCAGCAAGGGGGTCCAGAACACTGAAGCTTTCTTT	CASKGVQNTEAFF
.	TRBV6-5	.	TRBJ2-7	TGTGCCAGCAGTTTAAGCGGGCCCTCCTACGAGCAGTACTTC	CASSLSGPSYEQYF
once	TRBV5-1	.	TRBJ1-2	TGCGCCAGCAGCTTGGGAGGACAGAACTATGGCTACACCTTC	CASSLGGQNYGYTF